The 11 T cell receptor beta chains below were found in one sample sequenced in a study of cytomegalovirus exposure and HLA in healthy donors. The PCR was carried out with 60 Vbeta primers and 13 Jbeta primers. Method: immunoSEQ multiplex PCR; TCRdb's copy keeps in-frame clones and lacks some. The data show under 150,000 clones, 75% to 90% seen once. Input material: PBMCs. These receptors were obtained from a woman under 40 in good health and CMV-seropositive.

This clone was recorded only once. The rearrangement links TRBV7-2 to TRBJ2-5; D unresolved. Germline V gene sequence: CDR1 SGHTA, CDR2 FQGNSA. The CDR3 has 14 amino acids. The V end lost 4 bases, the J end lost 1 base, and 10 bases lay between the germline ends. This CDR3 reads CASSSAGIQETQYF. CDR3 nucleotide sequence: TGTGCCAGCAGCTCTGCAGGAATCCAAGAGACCCAGTACTTC.

J is TRBJ2-2 and V is TRBV29-1; possible D gene TRBD2, 6 bases. The CDR3 is 12 residues long. Germline V gene lookup returns CDR1 SQVTM and CDR2 ANQGSEA. Trimming shortened V by 7 bases and J by 6 bases, and 12 bases separated the two germline ends. The CDR3 DNA follows: TGCAGCGGAGGGCCGGGGGCCGGGGAGCTGTTTTTT. Protein: CSGGPGAGELFF.

This chain's CDR3 is CASSANRDRGPGGYTF. CDR3 sequence (DNA): TGTGCCAGCAGTGCAAACCGGGACAGGGGGCCGGGTGGCTACACCTTC. The J gene is TRBJ1-2, the V gene TRBV25-1; the match to TRBD1 covers 12 bases. J lost 7 bases, V lost 4 bases, and 10 bases had no gene match. The germline V gene encodes CDR1 MGHDK and CDR2 SYGVNS. The CDR3 loop spans 16 amino acids.

This chain uses TRBV19 with TRBJ2-3, with 10 bases lining up with TRBD2. The CDR3 runs 15 residues. V dropped 3 bases and J dropped 3; count of bases not matched to a gene: 3. Germline V gene lookup returns CDR1 LNHDA and CDR2 SQIVND (reference sequence). Here the CDR3 reads CASSITSGKTDTQYF. The CDR3 coding sequence is TGTGCCAGTAGTATTACTAGCGGGAAAACAGATACGCAGTATTTT.

The chain is built from TRBV5-1 and TRBJ1-1, with 7 bases aligning to TRBD1. CDR3 length: 14 residues. The ends lost 5 bases at V and 2 bases at J; junction bases unmatched: 6. CDR1 and CDR2 (germline): SGHRS, YFSETQ. In nucleotides, the CDR3 is TGCGCCAGCAGAGAGGGGGCGCAAAACACTGAAGCTTTCTTT. Protein product: CASREGAQNTEAFF.

The chain links TRBV29-1 to TRBJ1-1; D is uncertain. Germline CDR1 reads SQVTM; CDR2 reads ANQGSEA. The germline V and J ends were trimmed by 4 bases and 1 base, with 4 bases remaining between them. The CDR3 has 11 residues. CDR3 protein: CSVAQNTEAFF. CDR3 nucleotide sequence: TGCAGCGTTGCCCAGAACACTGAAGCTTTCTTT.

This clone was counted a single time. The genes are TRBV6-5 and TRBJ2-7; D may be TRBD2 (5 bases). Looked up from germline, CDR1 is MNHEY and CDR2 is SVGAGI. Trimming pared 2 bases from V and 2 bases from J, leaving 7 bases between. The CDR3 runs 13 residues. The CDR3 nucleotides read TGTGCCAGCAGTTACAGCGGCGCCTACGAGCAGTACTTC. The encoded protein is CASSYSGAYEQYF.

Written as DNA, the CDR3 is TGTGCTAGTGGTTTGGGGGGAGGAGGCGGGGAGCTGTTTTTT. Its translation is CASGLGGGGGELFF. This rearrangement joins TRBV12-5 to TRBJ2-2; maybe TRBD2 (6 bases). Trimming stripped 1 base from V and 7 bases from J, with 10 bases between. The CDR3 is 14 amino acids. Germline CDR1 LGHNT, CDR2 FRNRAP.

This sequence joins TRBV5-8 and TRBJ1-2; D is perhaps TRBD1 (6 bases). There are 16 residues in the CDR3. CDR1 is SGHTS and CDR2 is YDEGEE in the germline V gene. Trimming stripped 4 bases from V and 3 bases from J, with 19 bases between. CDR3: CASSQRQGSFDYGYTF. In DNA form, the CDR3 reads TGTGCCAGCAGCCAGAGGCAGGGGAGCTTCGACTATGGCTACACCTTC.

The chain joins TRBV29-1 to TRBJ2-5; 7 bases align to TRBD1. The J call may be mistaken, given a closer DNA end match to TRBJ2-7. CDR1 and CDR2 from the germline V gene are SQVTM and ANQGSEA. CDR3 length: 13 residues. CDR3 amino acids: CSVGDRLLYEQYF. For the CDR3, the DNA is TGCAGCGTCGGGGACAGACTACTTTACGAGCAGTACTTC.

The genes are TRBV5-3 and TRBJ1-4, with a weak D call TRBD1 (6 bases). TRBV5-3 is sorted into the ORF group, with uncertain function. There are 17 residues in the CDR3. Trimming took 3 bases from V and 2 from J, leaving 17 bases between them. In nucleotides, the CDR3 is TGTGCCAGAAGCTCCGGGCGGGGGCCGAGTACTAATGAAAAACTGTTTTTT. This translates into CARSSGRGPSTNEKLFF.